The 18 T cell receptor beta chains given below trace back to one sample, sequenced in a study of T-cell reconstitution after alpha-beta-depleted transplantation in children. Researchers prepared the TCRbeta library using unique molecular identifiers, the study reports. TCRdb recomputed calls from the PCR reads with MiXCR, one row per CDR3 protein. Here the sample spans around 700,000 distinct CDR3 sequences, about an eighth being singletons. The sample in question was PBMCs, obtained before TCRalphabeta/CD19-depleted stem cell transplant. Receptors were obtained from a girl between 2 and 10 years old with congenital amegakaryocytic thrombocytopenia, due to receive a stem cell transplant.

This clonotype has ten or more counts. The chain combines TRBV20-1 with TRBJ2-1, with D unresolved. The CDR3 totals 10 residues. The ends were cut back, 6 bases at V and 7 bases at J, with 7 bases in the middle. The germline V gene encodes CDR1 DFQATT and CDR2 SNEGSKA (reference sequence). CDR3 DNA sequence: TGCAGTGCCATCCTTAATGAGCAGTTCTTC. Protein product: CSAILNEQFF.

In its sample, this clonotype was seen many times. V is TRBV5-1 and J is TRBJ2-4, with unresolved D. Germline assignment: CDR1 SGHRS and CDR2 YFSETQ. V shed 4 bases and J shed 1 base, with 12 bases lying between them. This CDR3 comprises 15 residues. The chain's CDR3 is CASSPAVGAKNIQYF. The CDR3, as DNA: TGCGCCAGCAGCCCGGCGGTTGGGGCCAAAAACATTCAGTACTTC.

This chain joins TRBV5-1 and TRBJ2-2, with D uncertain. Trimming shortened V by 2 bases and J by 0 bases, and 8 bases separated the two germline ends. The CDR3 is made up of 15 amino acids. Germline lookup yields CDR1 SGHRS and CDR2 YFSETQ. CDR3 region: CASSFSTPNTGELFF. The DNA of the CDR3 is TGCGCCAGCAGCTTCAGTACACCGAACACCGGGGAGCTGTTTTTT.

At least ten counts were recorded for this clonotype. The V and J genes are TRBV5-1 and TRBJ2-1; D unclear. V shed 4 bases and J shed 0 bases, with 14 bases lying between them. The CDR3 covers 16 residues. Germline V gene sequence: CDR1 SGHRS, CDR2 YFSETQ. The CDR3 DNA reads TGCGCCAGCAGCGCCGATCCTCCGAGCTCCTACAATGAGCAGTTCTTC. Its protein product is CASSADPPSSYNEQFF.

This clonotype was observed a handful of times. DNA for the CDR3: TGTGCCAGCAGCCTCCGGGGCTCCAGCGCCTACGAGCAGTACTTC. Translating it yields CASSLRGSSAYEQYF. The V and J genes are TRBV7-8 and TRBJ2-7; possibly TRBD1 or TRBD2 for D (5 bases each). The CDR3 loop spans 15 amino acids. Germline V gene sequence: CDR1 SGHVS, CDR2 FQNEAQ. V was pared by 5 bases and J by 2 bases, with 16 bases between.

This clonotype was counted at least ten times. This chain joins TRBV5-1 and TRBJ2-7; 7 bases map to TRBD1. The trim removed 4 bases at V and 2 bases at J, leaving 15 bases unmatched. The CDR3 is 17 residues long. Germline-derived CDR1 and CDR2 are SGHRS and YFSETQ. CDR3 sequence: CASSQAPGQLSPYEQYF. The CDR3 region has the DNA TGCGCCAGCAGCCAAGCTCCGGGACAGCTAAGCCCCTACGAGCAGTACTTC.

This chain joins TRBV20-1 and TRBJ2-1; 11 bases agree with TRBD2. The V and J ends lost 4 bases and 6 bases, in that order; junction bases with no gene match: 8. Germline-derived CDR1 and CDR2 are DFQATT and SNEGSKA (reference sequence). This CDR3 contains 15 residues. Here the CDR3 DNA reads TGCAGTGCTACCATAGCGGGAGGGCCCGGCAATGAGCAGTTCTTC. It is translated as CSATIAGGPGNEQFF.

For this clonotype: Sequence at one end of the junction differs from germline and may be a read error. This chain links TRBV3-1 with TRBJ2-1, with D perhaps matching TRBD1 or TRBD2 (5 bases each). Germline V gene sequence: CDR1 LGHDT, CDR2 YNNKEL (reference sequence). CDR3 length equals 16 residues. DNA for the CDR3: TGTGCCACCAGCCATAGCCTCCGGGACCCCAACAATGAGCAGTTCTTC. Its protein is CATSHSLRDPNNEQFF.

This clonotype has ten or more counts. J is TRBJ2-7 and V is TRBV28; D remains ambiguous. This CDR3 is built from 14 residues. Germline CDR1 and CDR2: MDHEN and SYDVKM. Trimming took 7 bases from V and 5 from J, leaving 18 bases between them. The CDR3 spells CASIAGQPKNEQYF. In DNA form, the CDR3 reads TGTGCCAGCATCGCCGGCCAACCTAAGAACGAGCAGTACTTC. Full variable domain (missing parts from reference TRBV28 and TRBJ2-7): DVKVTQSSRYLVKRTGEKVFLECVQDMDHENMFWYRQDPGLGLRLIYFSYDVKMKEKGDIPEGYSVSREKKERFSLILESASTNQTSMYLCASIAGQPKNEQYFGPGTRLTVT.

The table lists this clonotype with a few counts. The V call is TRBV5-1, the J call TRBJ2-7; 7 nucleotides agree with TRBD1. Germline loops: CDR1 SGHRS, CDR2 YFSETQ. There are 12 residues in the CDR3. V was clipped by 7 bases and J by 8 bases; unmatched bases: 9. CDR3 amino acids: CASGLTGEQQYF. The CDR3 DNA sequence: TGCGCCAGCGGACTTACAGGGGAACAGCAGTACTTC.

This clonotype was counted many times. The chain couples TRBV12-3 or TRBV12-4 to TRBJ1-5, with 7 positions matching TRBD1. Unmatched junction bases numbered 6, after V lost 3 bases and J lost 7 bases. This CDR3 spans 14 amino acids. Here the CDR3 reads CASSFSDREQPQHF. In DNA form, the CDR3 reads TGTGCCAGCAGTTTCTCCGACAGGGAACAGCCCCAGCATTTT.

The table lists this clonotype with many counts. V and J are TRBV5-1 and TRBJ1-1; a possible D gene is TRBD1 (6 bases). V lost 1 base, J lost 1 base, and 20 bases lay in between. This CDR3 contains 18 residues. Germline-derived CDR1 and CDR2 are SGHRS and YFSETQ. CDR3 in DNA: TGCGCCAGCAGCTTGAGTGCCCTATGGGGGCCGGCGAACACTGAAGCTTTCTTT. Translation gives CASSLSALWGPANTEAFF. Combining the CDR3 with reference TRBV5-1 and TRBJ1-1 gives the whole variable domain KAGVTQTPRYLIKTRGQQVTLSCSPISGHRSVSWYQQTPGQGLQFLFEYFSETQRNKGNFPGRFSGRQFSNSRSEMNVSTLELGDSALYLCASSLSALWGPANTEAFFGQGTRLTVV.

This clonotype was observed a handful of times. CDR3: CASSLNQGNTDTQYF. CDR3 bases: TGTGCCAGCAGCTTGAATCAGGGTAACACAGATACGCAGTATTTT. The chain has TRBV5-6 and TRBJ2-3, with a tentative D call TRBD1 (5 bases). Germline V gene lookup returns CDR1 SGHDT and CDR2 YYEEEE. This CDR3 has 15 residues. V lost 1 base, J lost 2 bases, and 11 bases lay in between.

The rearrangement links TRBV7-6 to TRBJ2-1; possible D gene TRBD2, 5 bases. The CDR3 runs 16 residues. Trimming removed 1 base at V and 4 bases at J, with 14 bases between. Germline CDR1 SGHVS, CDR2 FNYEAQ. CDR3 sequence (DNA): TGTGCCAGCAGCTTAGATGCAGCGGCACAATACAATGAGCAGTTCTTC. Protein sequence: CASSLDAAAQYNEQFF.

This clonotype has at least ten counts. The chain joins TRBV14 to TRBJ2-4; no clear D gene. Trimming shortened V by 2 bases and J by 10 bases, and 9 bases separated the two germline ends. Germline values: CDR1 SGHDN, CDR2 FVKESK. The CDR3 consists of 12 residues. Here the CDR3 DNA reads TGTGCCAGCAGCCAATCCAATACGATTCAGTACTTC. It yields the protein CASSQSNTIQYF.

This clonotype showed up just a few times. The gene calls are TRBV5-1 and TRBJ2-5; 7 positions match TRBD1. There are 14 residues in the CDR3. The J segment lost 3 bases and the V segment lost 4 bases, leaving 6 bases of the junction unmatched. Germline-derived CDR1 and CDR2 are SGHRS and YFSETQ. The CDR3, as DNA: TGCGCCAGCAGCCGACAGGGTTTGGAAGAGACCCAGTACTTC. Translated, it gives CASSRQGLEETQYF.

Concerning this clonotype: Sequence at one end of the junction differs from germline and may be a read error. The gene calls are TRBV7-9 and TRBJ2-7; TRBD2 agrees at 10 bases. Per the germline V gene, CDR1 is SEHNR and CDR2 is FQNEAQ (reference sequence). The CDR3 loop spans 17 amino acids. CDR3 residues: CASSFPISASGSREQCF. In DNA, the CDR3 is TGTGCCAGCAGTTTCCCTATATCGGCTAGCGGGAGTCGCGAGCAGTGCTTC.

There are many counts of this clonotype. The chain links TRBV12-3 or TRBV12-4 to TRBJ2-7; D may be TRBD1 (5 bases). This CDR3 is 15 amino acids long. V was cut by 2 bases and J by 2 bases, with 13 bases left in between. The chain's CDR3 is CASSLQGFSPYEQYF. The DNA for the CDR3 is TGTGCCAGCAGTTTACAGGGATTCTCCCCCTACGAGCAGTACTTC.